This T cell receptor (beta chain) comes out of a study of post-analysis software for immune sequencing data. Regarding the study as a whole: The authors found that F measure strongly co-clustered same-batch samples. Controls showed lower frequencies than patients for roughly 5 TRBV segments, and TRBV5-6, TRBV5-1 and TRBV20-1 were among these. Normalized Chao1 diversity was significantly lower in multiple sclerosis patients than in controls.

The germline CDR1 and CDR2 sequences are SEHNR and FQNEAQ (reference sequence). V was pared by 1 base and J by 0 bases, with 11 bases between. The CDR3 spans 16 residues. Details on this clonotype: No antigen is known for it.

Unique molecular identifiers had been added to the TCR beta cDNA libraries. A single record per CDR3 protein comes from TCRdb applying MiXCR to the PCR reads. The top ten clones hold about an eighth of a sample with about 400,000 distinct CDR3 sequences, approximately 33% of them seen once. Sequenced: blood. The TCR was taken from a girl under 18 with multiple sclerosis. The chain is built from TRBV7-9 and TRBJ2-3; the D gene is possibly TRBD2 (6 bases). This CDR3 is CASSLGGDPSTDTQYF. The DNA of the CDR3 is TGTGCCAGCAGCTTAGGGGGGGACCCTAGCACAGATACGCAGTATTTT.